This T cell receptor beta chain was documented in a study of T cells in Graves' hyperthyroidism and ophthalmopathy. Germline-derived CDR1 and CDR2 are MNHNS and SASEGT. V shed 6 bases and J 5 bases; nucleotides not matched to a gene: 12. The CDR3 length is 16 residues. RNA transcripts served as the template for amplifying TCR beta CDR3 regions. The study used the HTBI primer set for a first-round RT-PCR of the TCR CDR3. TCRdb re-analysed the multiplex PCR reads in MiXCR, keeping a single row per CDR3 protein. Among about 620,000 distinct CDR3 sequences listed, 15% to 20% were seen once. This clonotype came up many times.

This clonotype was obtained from a young woman with Graves' hyperthyroidism. The sample consisted of blood. The chain recombines TRBV6-1 with TRBJ2-1; 8 nucleotides match TRBD2. CDR3 sequence (DNA): TGTGCCAGCAGCAAAGGGACTCCGGGGGGGAACAATGAGCAGTTCTTC. This gives the protein CASSKGTPGGNNEQFF.